Below are 3 T cell receptor beta chains sequenced from a single sample in a study of shared clonotypes between healthy human individuals. The table came from immunoSEQ multiplex PCR; TCRdb's copy has only in-frame clones and leaves some out. The sample contains hundreds of thousands of clones, 97% of which appear only once. The sequencing sample was made of naive CD4+ T cells sorted from blood. Described subset: CD45RA+ positively selected. The receptors here all came from a woman younger than 45 in good health.

The chain links TRBV2 to TRBJ1-4; TRBD1 matches 10 bases. V dropped 7 bases and J dropped 10; count of bases not matched to a gene: 9. The CDR3 is 14 residues long. The germline gives CDR1 SNHLY, CDR2 FYNNEI. CDR3 bases: TGTGCCAGCACCTACGGACAGGGGGGACCAAAACTGTTTTTT. It is translated as CASTYGQGGPKLFF.

The V and J genes are TRBV5-4 and TRBJ1-1; D gene uncertain. V was cut by 5 bases and J by 1 base, with 12 bases left in between. CDR3 size: 14 residues. Germline V lookup: CDR1 SGHNT, CDR2 YYREEE (reference sequence). CDR3: CASSLDGRNTEAFF. CDR3 DNA sequence: TGTGCCAGCAGTTTAGACGGACGGAACACTGAAGCTTTCTTT.

V usage is TRBV7-6 and J usage is TRBJ2-2, with 10 bases fitting TRBD2. After removal of 0 bases from V and 3 bases from J, the junction contained 7 bases not matched to a gene. This CDR3 contains 18 residues. Germline V gives CDR1 SGHVS, CDR2 FNYEAQ. CDR3 nucleotides: TGTGCCAGCAGCTTAGCCCCCTGGACTAGCGGTGACACCGGGGAGCTGTTTTTT. It codes for CASSLAPWTSGDTGELFF.